The rows below give T cell receptor beta chains drawn from one sample of a study of cytotoxic CD8 clonotypes in ibrutinib-treated CLL. Data came from immunoSEQ multiplex PCR; TCRdb stores just in-frame clones and leaves some out. The table includes over 70,000 clones, about 86% detected once. Sequencing was performed on PBMCs, taken before ibrutinib treatment. The origin of the receptors is a human donor with chronic lymphocytic leukemia. Both conserved end residues are part of each CDR3. The D gene is left open where the match is weak. The size field is filled for only some rows; it gives once, few, many or a size class.

CDR3aa	CDR3nt	d_gene	abundance	len	v_gene	j_gene
CASSESVRDHEQYF	TGCGCCAGCAGTGAGTCGGTCAGGGACCACGAGCAGTACTTC	.	.	14	TRBV10-1	TRBJ2-7
CASSQETPGWPQHF	TGCGCCAGCAGCCAAGAAACCCCGGGGTGGCCCCAGCATTTT	.	.	14	TRBV4-1	TRBJ1-5
CASSFTRNTDTQYF	TGTGCCAGCAGCTTTACCCGTAACACAGATACGCAGTATTTT	.	.	14	TRBV7-2	TRBJ2-3
CASSLHGGSDIIAKNIQYF	TGTGCCAGCAGCTTACATGGCGGGAGCGACATTATAGCCAAAAACATTCAGTACTTC	TRBD2	.	19	TRBV7-9	TRBJ2-4
CASSPSASGELYEQYF	TGCGCCAGCAGCCCAAGCGCCAGCGGGGAACTCTACGAGCAGTACTTC	TRBD2	few	16	TRBV4-3	TRBJ2-7
CASARTSGITIGSYNEQFF	TGTGCCAGCGCTAGGACTAGCGGGATTACGATAGGCTCCTACAATGAGCAGTTCTTC	TRBD2	.	19	TRBV7-8	TRBJ2-1
CASSQRQGGTDNYGYTF	TGCGCCAGCAGCCAAAGACAGGGTGGGACCGATAACTATGGCTACACCTTC	TRBD1	.	17	TRBV4-1	TRBJ1-2
CASSRTSGANNEQFF	TGTGCCAGCAGTCGAACTAGCGGAGCTAACAATGAGCAGTTCTTC	TRBD2	few	15	TRBV14	TRBJ2-1
CASSPPSIHTQYF	TGTGCCAGCTCACCACCTTCCATTCATACGCAGTATTTT	.	.	13	TRBV18	TRBJ2-3
CASSREGTEAFF	TGTGCCAGCAGCAGGGAAGGCACTGAAGCTTTCTTT	.	.	12	TRBV9	TRBJ1-1
CAWSQDNYGYTF	TGTGCCTGGAGTCAAGACAACTATGGCTACACCTTC	.	.	12	TRBV30	TRBJ1-2
CASNMGRGTSSGANVLTF	TGTGCCAGTAACATGGGGAGGGGTACTTCCTCTGGGGCCAACGTCCTGACTTTC	TRBD2	.	18	TRBV19	TRBJ2-6
CASRWTEDTEAFF	TGTGCCAGCCGATGGACGGAAGACACTGAAGCTTTCTTT	.	many	13	TRBV27	TRBJ1-1
CASSLWGGLEMTQYF	TGTGCCAGCAGTTTGTGGGGGGGGCTGGAGATGACCCAGTACTTC	.	.	15	TRBV27	TRBJ2-5
CASSLVTGNEQFF	TGTGCCAGCAGCTTAGTGACGGGTAATGAGCAGTTCTTC	.	.	13	TRBV7-3	TRBJ2-1
CASRGQGGTEAFF	TGTGCCAGCAGGGGACAGGGAGGGACTGAAGCTTTCTTT	TRBD1	.	13	TRBV6-5	TRBJ1-1
CASSGVGYGYTF	TGTGCCAGCAGCGGAGTCGGCTATGGCTACACCTTC	.	.	12	TRBV5-8	TRBJ1-2
CSANREYEQFF	TGCAGTGCGAACCGGGAGTATGAGCAGTTCTTC	.	.	11	TRBV20-1	TRBJ2-1
CAISEVEGLSVETQYF	TGTGCCATCAGTGAAGTTGAGGGACTGTCGGTAGAGACCCAGTACTTC	.	.	16	TRBV10-3	TRBJ2-5
CASSRNFYADSNQPQHF	TGTGCCAGCAGCCGGAATTTTTACGCAGATAGCAATCAGCCCCAGCATTTT	.	medium-sized	17	TRBV27	TRBJ1-5
CASSQFFEGEEQFF	TGCGCCAGCAGCCAATTTTTCGAAGGGGAGGAGCAGTTCTTC	.	few	14	TRBV4-1	TRBJ2-1
CAWRLAGTDTQYF	TGTGCCTGGAGACTAGCGGGGACAGATACGCAGTATTTT	TRBD2	.	13	TRBV30	TRBJ2-3